This T cell receptor (beta chain) is drawn from a study of T cells in Graves' hyperthyroidism and ophthalmopathy. Study-wide results and limits: Stable hyperthyroidism was separated from ophthalmopathy by a model based on 13 V-J features.

The CDR3 is made up of 13 amino acids. Trimming removed 4 bases from V and 7 bases from J; junction bases left unmatched: 5. Germline CDR1 MNHEY, CDR2 SMNVEV (reference sequence). This clonotype showed up many times. Its matching antigen is unknown. TCR beta CDR3 sequences were amplified from RNA transcripts. HTBI primers were the set used in a first-round RT-PCR of the TCR CDR3. TCRdb independently ran MiXCR on the multiplex PCR reads; one entry per CDR3 protein. The sample lists more than 300,000 distinct CDR3 sequences, less than 20% occurring once. Each person with ophthalmopathy scored at least 3 on the Clinical Activity Score, reached NOSPECS grade 4 or higher, and had been ill under 3 months. Uncontrolled infection, other autoimmune disease, pregnancy and lactation each barred patients from inclusion. Thyroid ultrasound, orbital computed tomography, clinical symptoms, and serum thyroxine and TRAb underpinned diagnoses.

The clonotype comes from a man aged 18 to 30 with Graves' ophthalmopathy. The chain is built from TRBV27 and TRBJ1-2; 8 bases agree with TRBD1. Sample: blood. CDR3 bases: TGTGCCAGCAGTTCAGGGGGCTTTGGTGGCTACACCTTC. Protein: CASSSGGFGGYTF.